Below are 23 T cell receptor beta chains sequenced from a single sample in a study of human T cells and chemical hapten exposure. The time point is: pre-sensitization, week 0. Treatment denoted: therapeutic diphenylcyclopropenone sensitization with weekly scalp DPC. TCRdb re-derived calls from the RACE reads in MiXCR, one entry per CDR3 protein. Of about 290,000 distinct CDR3 sequences listed, around 7.3% are singletons. The sequencing used whole blood, collected in connection with sensitization to the hapten diphenylcyclopropenone (DPC). These TCRs come from a young man with alopecia areata. Some clones in this sample may be carry-over from other donors' samples.

The chain uses TRBV3-1 and TRBJ2-2; TRBD1 agrees at 7 bases. Germline lookup yields CDR1 LGHDT and CDR2 YNNKEL (reference sequence). The CDR3 is made up of 14 amino acids. V gave up 4 bases and J gave up 6 bases; unmatched junction bases: 5. CDR3 amino acids: CASSPGTDPGELFF. The CDR3 nucleotides read TGTGCCAGCAGCCCAGGGACAGACCCCGGGGAGCTGTTTTTT.

The chain carries TRBV5-1 and TRBJ2-5, with D uncertain. V shed 0 bases and J shed 5 bases, with 11 bases lying between them. This CDR3 contains 14 residues. The V gene's germline CDR1 is SGHRS and CDR2 YFSETQ. In DNA form, the CDR3 reads TGCGCCAGCAGCTTGGCCAGGACCCAGGAGACCCAGTACTTC. Protein sequence: CASSLARTQETQYF.

This clonotype was counted a few times. The genes are TRBV15 and TRBJ2-3; tentatively, D is TRBD1 or TRBD2 (5 bases each). The germline gives CDR1 LNHNV, CDR2 YYDKDF (reference sequence). The CDR3 totals 15 residues. With 3 bases removed from V and 2 bases from J, the gap between germline ends came to 12 bases. CDR3 region: CATSSGTADTDTQYF. CDR3 sequence (DNA): TGTGCCACCAGCAGCGGGACGGCGGACACAGATACGCAGTATTTT.

The CDR3 nucleotides read TGTGCCATCTCTTCGGGGGTGCAGCACGAGCAGTACGTC. It is translated as CAISSGVQHEQYV. The J gene is TRBJ2-7, the V gene TRBV10-3, with D perhaps matching TRBD2 (6 bases). The length of the CDR3 is 13 residues. The V and J ends lost 8 bases and 5 bases respectively, with 16 bases between them. Germline CDR1 reads ENHRY; CDR2 reads SYGVKD.

The chain joins TRBV10-3 to TRBJ2-1, with D maybe TRBD2 (6 bases). Per germline, CDR1 ENHRY and CDR2 SYGVKD. This CDR3 comprises 14 residues. The V gene lost 7 bases and the J gene lost 9 bases, with 19 bases spanning the gap. The CDR3 protein is CAINRDSRRGEQFF. The CDR3 nucleotides are TGTGCCATCAATCGGGACTCCCGGAGGGGTGAGCAGTTCTTC.

This clonotype was counted between two and nine times. The J gene is TRBJ1-6, the V gene TRBV12-3 or TRBV12-4; a possible D gene is TRBD1 (5 bases). There are 14 residues in the CDR3. Trimming cost V 5 bases and J 8 bases, with 13 bases left between them. CDR3 residues: CASSLQEIYSPLHF. In nucleotides, the CDR3 is TGTGCCAGCAGTCTACAGGAGATATATTCACCCCTCCACTTT.

This clonotype was detected ten times or more. The genes are TRBV27 and TRBJ1-6; weak D call: TRBD1 (5 bases). Germline CDR1 is MNHEY and CDR2 is SMNVEV (reference sequence). This CDR3 contains 18 residues. The V end was cut by 1 base, the J end by 3 bases, with 16 bases between. The DNA for the CDR3 is TGTGCCAGCAGTTTATTGGGACCGGGGCGGATCTATAATTCACCCCTCCACTTT. This codes for CASSLLGPGRIYNSPLHF.

V gene TRBV4-2 combines with J gene TRBJ2-7; no firm D call. The CDR3 loop spans 13 amino acids. Germline CDR1 reads LGHNA; CDR2 reads YNFKEQ. The V end was cut by 0 bases, the J end by 4 bases, with 7 bases between. The CDR3 protein is CASSQDLEYEQYF. DNA for the CDR3: TGTGCCAGCAGCCAAGATTTGGAGTACGAGCAGTACTTC.

The chain uses TRBV4-1 and TRBJ2-7; the D is unclear. This CDR3 has 13 residues. The V and J ends lost 3 bases and 2 bases respectively, with 8 bases between them. Germline V gives CDR1 MGHRA, CDR2 YSYEKL. The CDR3 coding sequence is TGCGCCAGCAGCCACCAGGACGCCTACGAGCAGTACTTC. It specifies CASSHQDAYEQYF.

This clonotype was counted ten times or more. The J gene is TRBJ2-7, the V gene TRBV4-1; D uncertain. This CDR3 region has 13 residues. The germline V and J ends were trimmed by 4 bases and 3 bases, with 10 bases remaining between them. Germline CDR1 and CDR2: MGHRA and YSYEKL. The CDR3 loop reads CASSRGVSYEQYV. In DNA form, the CDR3 reads TGCGCCAGCAGCCGAGGCGTGAGCTACGAGCAGTACGTC.

This clonotype was seen only a few times. In nucleotides, the CDR3 is TGTGCCAGCAGCTCACTAAGAACCAAATCCTACGAGCAGTACGTC. Translated: CASSSLRTKSYEQYV. V is TRBV11-2 and J is TRBJ2-7; D gene uncertain. Germline V CDR1 and CDR2: SGHAT, FQNNGV. V was pared by 4 bases and J by 1 base, with 14 bases between. The CDR3 sequence is 15 residues long.

This clonotype was counted only a few times. The chain combines TRBV7-2 with TRBJ1-3; D possibly corresponds to TRBD1 (6 bases). Germline lookup yields CDR1 SGHTA and CDR2 FQGNSA. The CDR3 extends over 18 amino acids. V was clipped by 3 bases and J by 0 bases, with 18 bases between them. This CDR3 reads CASSLGRTAQFSGNTIYF. CDR3 in DNA: TGTGCCAGCAGCTTGGGGAGGACAGCACAATTCTCTGGAAACACCATATATTTT.

The chain carries TRBV11-1 and TRBJ1-4; D is unresolved. With 3 bases removed from V and 8 bases from J, the gap between germline ends came to 16 bases. CDR1 and CDR2 (germline): SGHAT, FQDESV (reference sequence). The CDR3 spans 15 residues. This CDR3 is CASSFDLMAGEKLFF. CDR3 nucleotide sequence: TGTGCCAGCAGCTTCGACCTGATGGCGGGCGAAAAACTGTTTTTT.

This clonotype has only a few counts. The chain uses TRBV10-1 and TRBJ1-1; tentatively, D is TRBD1 (6 bases). The CDR3 sequence is 14 residues long. The V end lost 7 bases, the J end lost 0 bases, and 12 bases lay between the germline ends. The V gene's germline CDR1 is WNHNN and CDR2 SYGVQD (reference sequence). This chain's CDR3 is CASKKDRLNTEAFF. Here the CDR3 DNA reads TGCGCCAGCAAAAAAGACAGGTTGAACACTGAAGCTTTCTTT.

This clonotype was seen a few times. This chain connects TRBV6-2 or TRBV6-3 to TRBJ1-5; tentatively, D is TRBD1 (6 bases). Germline loops: CDR1 MNHEY, CDR2 SVGEGT. There are 17 residues in the CDR3. V was pared by 2 bases and J by 4 bases, with 18 bases between. The chain's CDR3 is CASSYRRQGRRNQPQHF. The CDR3 DNA is TGTGCCAGCAGTTACAGGAGGCAGGGGCGACGGAATCAGCCCCAGCATTTT.

This clonotype has more than one count but fewer than ten. In DNA form, the CDR3 reads TGTGCCAGCAGTGGGTACAGGGGGCAACTTGGCTACACCTTC. Translating it yields CASSGYRGQLGYTF. This chain joins TRBV25-1 and TRBJ1-2; 9 bases fit TRBD1. V lost 4 bases, J lost 7 bases, and 7 bases stayed unmatched. This CDR3 spans 14 amino acids. Per germline, CDR1 MGHDK and CDR2 SYGVNS.

This clonotype has more than one count but fewer than ten. V and J are TRBV4-1 and TRBJ1-1; D possibly corresponds to TRBD1 (5 bases). CDR1 is MGHRA, CDR2 YSYEKL, per germline. V was cut by 2 bases and J by 1 base, with 14 bases left in between. The CDR3 has 16 residues. DNA for the CDR3: TGCGCCAGCAGCCAACAAGAAGGGACGGCGAACACTGAAGCTTTCTTT. Translating gives CASSQQEGTANTEAFF.

With regard to this clonotype: Given a much more abundant clone one base away, this may be a read error. The rearrangement links TRBV6-5 to TRBJ1-2, with D possibly being TRBD1 (5 bases). The germline V gene encodes CDR1 MNHEY and CDR2 SVGAGI. Trimming cost V 5 bases and J 4 bases, with 11 bases left between them. The CDR3 is made up of 13 amino acids. CDR3 nucleotides: TGTGCCAGCAGTAGCCGGGACGCCTATGGCTACACCTTC. Protein product: CASSSRDAYGYTF.

The rearrangement joins TRBV6-2 or TRBV6-3 to TRBJ2-1, with a weak D call TRBD1 (5 bases). Deletions cut 4 bases from V and 12 bases from J, with 19 bases between. Germline V gene data show CDR1 as MNHEY and CDR2 as SVGEGT. The CDR3 loop spans 14 amino acids. CDR3 protein: CASSWGGARQRQFF. The CDR3 nucleotides read TGTGCCAGCAGTTGGGGCGGAGCCCGGCAAAGGCAGTTCTTC.

This clonotype was counted at least ten times. The rearrangement uses TRBV20-1 and TRBJ1-2; maybe TRBD1 (6 bases). Germline V lookup: CDR1 DFQATT, CDR2 SNEGSKA (reference sequence). Trimming cost V 2 bases and J 6 bases, with 10 bases left between them. There are 12 residues in the CDR3. The CDR3 coding sequence is TGCAGTGCTAGATCCGGGGGGCATGGCTACACCTTC. It codes for CSARSGGHGYTF.

This clonotype was counted ten times or more. The rearrangement links TRBV7-3 to TRBJ2-5, with a possible D match to TRBD2 (6 bases). Germline lookup yields CDR1 SGHTA and CDR2 FQGTGA. V gave up 5 bases and J gave up 0 bases, with 10 bases separating them. The CDR3 sequence is 14 residues long. CDR3 sequence: CASSPGLNQETQYF. The CDR3, as DNA: TGTGCCAGCAGCCCGGGACTGAACCAAGAGACCCAGTACTTC.

This clonotype showed up just a few times. The V call is TRBV6-1, the J call TRBJ2-3; 8 bases line up with TRBD1. This CDR3 region has 14 residues. Trimming cost V 4 bases and J 9 bases; bases outside gene matches: 9. CDR1 and CDR2 from the germline V gene are MNHNS and SASEGT. The CDR3 DNA reads as TGTGCCAGCAGTGGATCCCGGACAGGGACGACGCAGTATTTT. Its protein product is CASSGSRTGTTQYF.

Turning to this clonotype: One end of the junction is discordant with germline, which a read error may explain. The genes are TRBV7-9 and TRBJ1-2; D is unclear. The germline V gene encodes CDR1 SEHNR and CDR2 FQNEAQ (reference sequence). This CDR3 region has 12 residues. CDR3 amino acids: CASSLAGRLLAF. The CDR3 DNA follows: TGTGCCAGCAGCTTAGCAGGGCGGCTCTTGGCCTTC.